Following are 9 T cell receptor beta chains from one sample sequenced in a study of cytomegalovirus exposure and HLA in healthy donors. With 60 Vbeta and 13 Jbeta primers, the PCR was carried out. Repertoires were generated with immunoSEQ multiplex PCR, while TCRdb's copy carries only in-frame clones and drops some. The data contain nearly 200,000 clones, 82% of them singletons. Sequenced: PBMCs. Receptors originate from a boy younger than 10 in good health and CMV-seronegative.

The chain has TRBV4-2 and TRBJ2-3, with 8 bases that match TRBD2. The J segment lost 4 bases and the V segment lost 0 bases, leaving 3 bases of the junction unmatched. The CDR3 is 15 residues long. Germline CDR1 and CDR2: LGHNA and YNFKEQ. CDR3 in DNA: TGTGCCAGCAGCCAAGACCGACTAGCGTCAGATACGCAGTATTTT. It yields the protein CASSQDRLASDTQYF.

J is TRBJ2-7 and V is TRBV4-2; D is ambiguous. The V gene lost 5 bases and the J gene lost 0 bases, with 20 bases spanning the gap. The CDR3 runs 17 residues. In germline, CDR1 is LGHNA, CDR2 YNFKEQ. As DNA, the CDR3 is TGTGCCAGCAGCTCGAAGGTCGACTTACTGAGCTCCTACGAGCAGTACTTC. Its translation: CASSSKVDLLSSYEQYF.

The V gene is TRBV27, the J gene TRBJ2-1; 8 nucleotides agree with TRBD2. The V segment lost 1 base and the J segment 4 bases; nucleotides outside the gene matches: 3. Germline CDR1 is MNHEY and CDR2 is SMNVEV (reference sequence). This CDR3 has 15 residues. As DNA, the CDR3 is TGTGCCAGCAGTTTATACGGGGGGGGGTACAATGAGCAGTTCTTC. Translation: CASSLYGGGYNEQFF.

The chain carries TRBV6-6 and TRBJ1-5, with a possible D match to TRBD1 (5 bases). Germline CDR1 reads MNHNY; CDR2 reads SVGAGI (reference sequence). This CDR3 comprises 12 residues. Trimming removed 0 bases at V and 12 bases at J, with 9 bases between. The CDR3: CASSYSRQGQHF. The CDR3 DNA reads TGTGCCAGCAGTTACTCCCGGCAGGGCCAGCATTTT.

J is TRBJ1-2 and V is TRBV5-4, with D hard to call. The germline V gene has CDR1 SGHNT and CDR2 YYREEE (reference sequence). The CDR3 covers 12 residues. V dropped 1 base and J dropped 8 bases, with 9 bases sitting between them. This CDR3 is CASSLSRLGYTF. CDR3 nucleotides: TGTGCCAGCAGCTTGAGCCGTCTCGGCTACACCTTC.

In DNA, the CDR3 is TGTGCCAGCAGCCCGGGGACAGGGGGCTACACAGATACGCAGTATTTT. This codes for CASSPGTGGYTDTQYF. The chain is built from TRBV11-1 and TRBJ2-3; TRBD1 agrees at 12 bases. V lost 5 bases and J lost 2; bases outside the gene matches: 5. Germline V gives CDR1 SGHAT, CDR2 FQDESV (reference sequence). CDR3 size: 16 residues.

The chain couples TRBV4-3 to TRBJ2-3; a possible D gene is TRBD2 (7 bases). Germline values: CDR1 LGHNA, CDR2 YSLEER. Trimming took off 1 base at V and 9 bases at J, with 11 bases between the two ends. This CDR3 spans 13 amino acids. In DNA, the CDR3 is TGCGCCAGCAGCCAAGGGGGGGGCCAAACGCAGTATTTT. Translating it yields CASSQGGGQTQYF.

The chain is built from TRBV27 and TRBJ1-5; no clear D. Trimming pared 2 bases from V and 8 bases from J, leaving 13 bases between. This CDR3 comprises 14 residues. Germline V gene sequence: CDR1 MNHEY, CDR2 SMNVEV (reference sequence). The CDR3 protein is CASSLARGREPQHF. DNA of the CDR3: TGTGCCAGCAGTTTAGCAAGAGGTCGCGAGCCCCAGCATTTT.

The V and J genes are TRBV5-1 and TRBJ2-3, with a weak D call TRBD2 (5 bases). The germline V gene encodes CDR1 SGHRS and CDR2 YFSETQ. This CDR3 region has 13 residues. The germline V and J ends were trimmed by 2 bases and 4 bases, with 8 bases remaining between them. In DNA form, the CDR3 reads TGCGCCAGCAGCTTCAAGGAGGCAGATACGCAGTATTTT. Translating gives CASSFKEADTQYF.